This TCR beta chain was sequenced during a study of T-cell reconstitution after alpha-beta-depleted transplantation in children. Germline V gene sequence: CDR1 DFQATT, CDR2 SNEGSKA (reference sequence). The V and J ends lost 1 base and 2 bases respectively, with 12 bases between them. The CDR3 runs 15 residues. Unique molecular identifiers were used in preparing the TCRbeta library. TCRdb analysed the PCR reads with MiXCR anew, one entry per CDR3 protein. The table records 500,000 or so distinct CDR3 sequences, about 33% of them present only once. This clonotype was seen ten or more times. The TCR sequence derives from a human donor who donated a stem cell graft to a child with aplastic anemia. Sequenced here: PBMCs from the stem cell graft donor, sampled from the stem cell graft. The chain couples TRBV20-1 to TRBJ2-1, with D uncertain. The CDR3 nucleotides are TGCAGTGCTAGAGTAAGGCGGAACGCCTACAATGAGCAGTTCTTC. Protein product: CSARVRRNAYNEQFF.